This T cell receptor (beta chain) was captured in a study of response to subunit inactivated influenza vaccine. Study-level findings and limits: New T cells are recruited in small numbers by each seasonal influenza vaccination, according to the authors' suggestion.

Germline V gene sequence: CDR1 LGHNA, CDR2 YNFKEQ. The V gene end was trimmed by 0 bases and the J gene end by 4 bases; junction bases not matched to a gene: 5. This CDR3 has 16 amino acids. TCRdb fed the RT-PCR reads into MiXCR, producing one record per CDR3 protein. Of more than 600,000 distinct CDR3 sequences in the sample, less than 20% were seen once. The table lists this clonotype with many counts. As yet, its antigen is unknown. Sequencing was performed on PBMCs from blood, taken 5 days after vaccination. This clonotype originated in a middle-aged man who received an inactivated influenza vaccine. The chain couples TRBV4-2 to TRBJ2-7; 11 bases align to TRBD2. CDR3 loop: CASSQDRGLADYEQYF. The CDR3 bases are TGTGCCAGCAGCCAAGATCGGGGACTAGCGGATTACGAGCAGTACTTC.